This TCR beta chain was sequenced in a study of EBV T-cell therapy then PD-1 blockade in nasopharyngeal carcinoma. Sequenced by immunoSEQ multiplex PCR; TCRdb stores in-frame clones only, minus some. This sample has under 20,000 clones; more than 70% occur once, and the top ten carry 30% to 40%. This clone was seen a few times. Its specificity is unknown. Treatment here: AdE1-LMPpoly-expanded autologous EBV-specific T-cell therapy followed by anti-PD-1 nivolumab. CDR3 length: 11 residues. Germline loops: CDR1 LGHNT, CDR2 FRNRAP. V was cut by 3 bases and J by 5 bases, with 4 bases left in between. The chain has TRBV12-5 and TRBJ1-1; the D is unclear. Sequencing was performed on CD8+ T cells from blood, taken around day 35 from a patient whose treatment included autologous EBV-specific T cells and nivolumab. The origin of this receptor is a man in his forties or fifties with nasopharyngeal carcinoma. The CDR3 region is CASGLSTEAFF. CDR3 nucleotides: TGTGCTAGTGGTTTAAGTACTGAAGCTTTCTTT.